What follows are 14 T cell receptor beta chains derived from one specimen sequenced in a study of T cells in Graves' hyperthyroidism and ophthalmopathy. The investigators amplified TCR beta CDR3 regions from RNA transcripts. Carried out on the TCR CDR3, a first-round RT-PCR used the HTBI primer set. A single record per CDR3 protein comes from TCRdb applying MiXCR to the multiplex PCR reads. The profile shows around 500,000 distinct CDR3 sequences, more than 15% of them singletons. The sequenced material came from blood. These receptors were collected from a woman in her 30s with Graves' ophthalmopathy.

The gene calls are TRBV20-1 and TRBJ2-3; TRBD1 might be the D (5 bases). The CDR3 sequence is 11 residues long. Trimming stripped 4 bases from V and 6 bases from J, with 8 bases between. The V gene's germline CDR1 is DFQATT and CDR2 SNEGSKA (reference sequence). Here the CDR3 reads CSAINRDTQYF. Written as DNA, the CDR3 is TGCAGTGCTATTAACAGGGATACGCAGTATTTT.

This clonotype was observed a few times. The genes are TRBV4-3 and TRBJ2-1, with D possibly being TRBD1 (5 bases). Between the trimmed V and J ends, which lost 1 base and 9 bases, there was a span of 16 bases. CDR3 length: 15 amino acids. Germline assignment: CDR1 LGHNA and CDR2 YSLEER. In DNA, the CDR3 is TGCGCCAGCAGCCAAGGGCAGGGTATTTCTCCTGAGCAGTTCTTC. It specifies CASSQGQGISPEQFF.

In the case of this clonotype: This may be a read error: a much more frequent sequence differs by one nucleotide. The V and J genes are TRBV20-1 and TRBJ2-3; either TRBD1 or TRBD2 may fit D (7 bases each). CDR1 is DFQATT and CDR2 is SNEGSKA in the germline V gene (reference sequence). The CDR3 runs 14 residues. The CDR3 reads CSATAGDSTDTRYF. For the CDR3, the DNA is TGCAGTGCTACGGCGGGGGACAGCACAGATACGCGGTATTTT.

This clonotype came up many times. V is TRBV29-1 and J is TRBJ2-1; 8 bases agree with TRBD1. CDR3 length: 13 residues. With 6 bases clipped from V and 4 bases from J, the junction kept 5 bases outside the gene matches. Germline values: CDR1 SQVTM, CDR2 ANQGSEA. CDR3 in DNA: TGCAGCGTGACAGGGGTTACGTACAATGAGCAGTTCTTC. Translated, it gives CSVTGVTYNEQFF.

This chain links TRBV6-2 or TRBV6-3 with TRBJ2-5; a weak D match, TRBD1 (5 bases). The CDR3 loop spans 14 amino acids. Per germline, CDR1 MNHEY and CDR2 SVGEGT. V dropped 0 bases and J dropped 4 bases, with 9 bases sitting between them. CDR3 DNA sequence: TGTGCCAGCAGTTACTCGAAAGGGGCAGAGACCCAGTACTTC. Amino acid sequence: CASSYSKGAETQYF.

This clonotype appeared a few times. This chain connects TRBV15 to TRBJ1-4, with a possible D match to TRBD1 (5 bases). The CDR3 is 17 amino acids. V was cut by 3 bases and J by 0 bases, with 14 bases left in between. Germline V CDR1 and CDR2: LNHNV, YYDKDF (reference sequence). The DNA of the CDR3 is TGTGCCACCAGCAGCCAGGGAATTTTCGCAACTAATGAAAAACTGTTTTTT. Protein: CATSSQGIFATNEKLFF. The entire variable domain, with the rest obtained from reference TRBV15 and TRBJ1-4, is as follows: DAMVIQNPRYQVTQFGKPVTLSCSQTLNHNVMYWYQQKSSQAPKLLFHYYDKDFNNEADTPDNFQSRRPNTSFCFLDIRSPGLGDTAMYLCATSSQGIFATNEKLFFGSGTQLSVL.

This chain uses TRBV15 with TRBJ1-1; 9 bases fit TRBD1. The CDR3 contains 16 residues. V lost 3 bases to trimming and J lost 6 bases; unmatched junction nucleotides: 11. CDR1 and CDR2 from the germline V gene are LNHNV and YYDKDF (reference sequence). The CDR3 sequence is CATSRCWTGVSSEAFF. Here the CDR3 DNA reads TGTGCCACCAGCAGGTGTTGGACAGGGGTTTCCTCTGAAGCTTTCTTT.

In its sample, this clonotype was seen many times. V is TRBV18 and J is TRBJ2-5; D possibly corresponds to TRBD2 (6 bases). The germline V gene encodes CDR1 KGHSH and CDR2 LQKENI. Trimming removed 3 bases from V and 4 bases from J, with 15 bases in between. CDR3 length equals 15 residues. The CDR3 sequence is CASSPSGLISETQYF. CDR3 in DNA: TGTGCCAGCTCACCCAGCGGGTTAATCTCAGAGACCCAGTACTTC.

The CDR3 protein is CASSYGGPDGYTF. The CDR3 DNA reads as TGTGCCAGCAGTTACGGGGGACCCGATGGCTACACCTTC. This rearrangement joins TRBV6-2 or TRBV6-3 to TRBJ1-2; perhaps TRBD1 as D (5 bases). Germline lookup yields CDR1 MNHEY and CDR2 SVGEGT. The CDR3 has 13 amino acids. Between the trimmed V and J ends, which lost 2 bases and 6 bases, there was a span of 10 bases.

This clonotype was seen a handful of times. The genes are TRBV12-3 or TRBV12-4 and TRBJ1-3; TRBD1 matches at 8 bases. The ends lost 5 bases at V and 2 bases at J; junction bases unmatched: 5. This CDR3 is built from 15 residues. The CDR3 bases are TGTGCCAGCAGTACCACAGGGGGGACTGGAAACACCATATATTTT. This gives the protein CASSTTGGTGNTIYF.

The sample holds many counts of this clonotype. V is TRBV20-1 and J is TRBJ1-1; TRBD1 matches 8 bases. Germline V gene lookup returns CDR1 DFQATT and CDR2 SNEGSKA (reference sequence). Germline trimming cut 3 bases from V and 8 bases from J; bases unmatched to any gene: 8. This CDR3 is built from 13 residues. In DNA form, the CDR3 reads TGCAGTGCTAGTTTCGAGGGGGACAGGGAAGCTTTCTTT. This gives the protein CSASFEGDREAFF.

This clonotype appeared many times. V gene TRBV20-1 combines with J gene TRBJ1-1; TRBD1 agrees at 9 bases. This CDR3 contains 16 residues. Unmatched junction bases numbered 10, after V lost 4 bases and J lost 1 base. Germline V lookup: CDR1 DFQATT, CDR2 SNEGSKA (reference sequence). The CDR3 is CSAKEDRGETNTEAFF. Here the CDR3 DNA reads TGCAGTGCTAAGGAGGACAGGGGAGAGACGAACACTGAAGCTTTCTTT.

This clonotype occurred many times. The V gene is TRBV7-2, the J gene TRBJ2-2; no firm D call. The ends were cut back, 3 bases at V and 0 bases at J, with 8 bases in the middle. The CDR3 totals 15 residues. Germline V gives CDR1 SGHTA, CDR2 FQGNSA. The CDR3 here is CASSFTTANTGELFF. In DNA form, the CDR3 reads TGTGCCAGCAGCTTCACTACCGCGAACACCGGGGAGCTGTTTTTT. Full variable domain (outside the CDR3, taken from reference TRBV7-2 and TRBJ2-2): GAGVSQSPSNKVTEKGKDVELRCDPISGHTALYWYRQSLGQGLEFLIYFQGNSAPDKSGLPSDRFSAERTGGSVSTLTIQRTQQEDSAVYLCASSFTTANTGELFFGEGSRLTVL.

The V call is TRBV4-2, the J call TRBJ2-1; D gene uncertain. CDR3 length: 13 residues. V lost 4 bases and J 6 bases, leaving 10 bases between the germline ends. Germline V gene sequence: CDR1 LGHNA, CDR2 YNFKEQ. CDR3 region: CASSRGPLNEQFF. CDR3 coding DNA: TGTGCCAGCAGCCGAGGACCCCTCAATGAGCAGTTCTTC.